Presented here are 16 T cell receptor beta chains from one specimen sequenced in a study of cytomegalovirus exposure and HLA in healthy donors. Primers: 60 Vbeta forward and 13 Jbeta reverse. This table comes from immunoSEQ multiplex PCR, and its TCRdb copy is limited to in-frame clones, with some not included. The sample lists some 120,000 clones; over 65% were seen once. Sequences were obtained from PBMCs. These receptor sequences come from a woman aged 35 to 49 in good health and CMV-seronegative.

The genes are TRBV5-1 and TRBJ2-1; maybe TRBD2 (5 bases). Germline assignment: CDR1 SGHRS and CDR2 YFSETQ. The CDR3 has 14 amino acids. With 4 bases removed from V and 4 bases from J, the gap between germline ends came to 12 bases. CDR3 sequence: CASSPAEIYNEQFF. DNA for the CDR3: TGCGCCAGCAGCCCAGCGGAGATTTACAATGAGCAGTTCTTC.

This clone was seen a few times. V is TRBV6-4 and J is TRBJ2-1; 14 bases match TRBD2. CDR3 size: 14 residues. Trimming removed 5 bases from V and 8 bases from J; junction bases left unmatched: 2. From germline, CDR1 is MRHNA and CDR2 SNTAGT. This chain's CDR3 is CASSRGLAGDEQFF. The CDR3 nucleotides read TGTGCCAGCAGTAGGGGACTAGCGGGAGATGAGCAGTTCTTC.

As concerns this clone: A junction end diverges from the germline sequence, so it may reflect a read error. The rearrangement links TRBV7-9 to TRBJ2-3, with 11 bases matching TRBD2. Germline loops: CDR1 SEHNR, CDR2 FQNEAQ (reference sequence). This CDR3 region has 16 residues. CDR3 DNA: TGTTCCAGCAGCCCGATGGCACTAGCGGGAGCAGATACGCAGTATTTT. Protein: CSSSPMALAGADTQYF. Complete variable domain (other parts from reference TRBV7-9 and TRBJ2-3): DTGVSQNPRHKITKRGQNVTFRCDPISEHNRLYWYRQTLGQGPEFLTYFQNEAQLEKSRLLSDRFSAERPKGSFSTLEIQRTEQGDSAMYLCSSSPMALAGADTQYFGPGTRLTVL.

The chain combines TRBV11-2 with TRBJ2-2; 7 bases are shared with TRBD1. CDR1 and CDR2 (germline): SGHAT, FQNNGV. This CDR3 comprises 16 residues. Trimming took 5 bases from V and 4 from J; bases not matched to a gene: 10. This CDR3 reads CASSPRQGSATGELFF. DNA for the CDR3: TGTGCCAGCAGCCCTAGACAGGGATCGGCCACCGGGGAGCTGTTTTTT.

This rearrangement joins TRBV6-5 to TRBJ2-7, with D perhaps matching TRBD2 (7 bases). V was clipped by 6 bases and J by 7 bases, with 19 bases between them. Germline-derived CDR1 and CDR2 are MNHEY and SVGAGI. This CDR3 comprises 14 residues. The DNA of the CDR3 is TGTGCCAGCAGCTATGCGGGGGCGCCCCGGGAGCAGTACTTC. It translates to CASSYAGAPREQYF.

The chain links TRBV28 to TRBJ2-6; unclear D gene. The CDR3 is 16 amino acids. The ends were cut back, 6 bases at V and 1 base at J, with 13 bases in the middle. In germline, CDR1 is MDHEN, CDR2 SYDVKM. The CDR3 spells CASRPQWRSGANVLTF. DNA for the CDR3: TGTGCCAGCAGGCCCCAATGGCGGTCTGGGGCCAACGTCCTGACTTTC.

This rearrangement joins TRBV6-5 to TRBJ1-2, with D possibly matching TRBD1 (6 bases). The CDR3 is 13 residues long. Trimming stripped 2 bases from V and 4 bases from J, with 8 bases between. Germline loops: CDR1 MNHEY, CDR2 SVGAGI. Here the CDR3 reads CASSYGGAYGYTF. CDR3 bases: TGTGCCAGCAGTTACGGGGGCGCCTATGGCTACACCTTC.

The chain couples TRBV7-2 to TRBJ1-4; 7 bases match TRBD1. With 2 bases clipped from V and 3 bases from J, the junction kept 3 bases outside the gene matches. CDR3 length: 15 residues. CDR1 and CDR2 (germline): SGHTA, FQGNSA. CDR3 in amino acids: CASSLQGVANEKLFF. The CDR3 DNA is TGTGCCAGCAGCTTACAGGGGGTTGCTAATGAAAAACTGTTTTTT.

The chain uses TRBV10-3 and TRBJ2-5; 8 positions agree with TRBD1. The J call is uncertain, as TRBJ2-7 better fits the DNA end. The CDR3 is made up of 15 amino acids. Germline values: CDR1 ENHRY, CDR2 SYGVKD. The CDR3 reads CAISGLGQGANEQYF. Written as DNA, the CDR3 is TGTGCCATCAGTGGCTTAGGACAGGGAGCTAACGAGCAGTACTTC.

The rearrangement uses TRBV5-1 and TRBJ2-1; 11 bases map to TRBD2. This CDR3 region has 22 residues. The junction had 28 bases not matched to a gene; V was cut back by 7 bases and J by 4 bases. Germline values: CDR1 SGHRS, CDR2 YFSETQ. Written as DNA, the CDR3 is TGCGCCAGCTCGTGGCCACGGGACGGGACTAGCGGAGGGCAACGACCATACAATGAGCAGTTCTTC. Protein product: CASSWPRDGTSGGQRPYNEQFF.

The chain links TRBV6-5 to TRBJ1-1; no clear D. The CDR3 spans 13 residues. Deletions cut 5 bases from V and 7 bases from J, with 14 bases between. Germline V CDR1 and CDR2: MNHEY, SVGAGI. The CDR3 bases are TGTGCCAGCAGTGAAGTGGGAGAGAGTGAAGCTTTCTTT. Amino acid sequence: CASSEVGESEAFF.

The rearrangement links TRBV7-2 to TRBJ1-2; 10 bases agree with TRBD1. Germline-derived CDR1 and CDR2 are SGHTA and FQGNSA. The CDR3 length is 16 residues. Losses at the gene ends were 1 base for V and 2 bases for J; bases not matched to a gene: 4. Here the CDR3 DNA reads TGTGCCAGCAGCTTAGTTCCGGGACAGGGGAACTATGGCTACACCTTC. Amino acid sequence: CASSLVPGQGNYGYTF. The full variable domain, completed using reference TRBV7-2 and TRBJ1-2, is GAGVSQSPSNKVTEKGKDVELRCDPISGHTALYWYRQSLGQGLEFLIYFQGNSAPDKSGLPSDRFSAERTGGSVSTLTIQRTQQEDSAVYLCASSLVPGQGNYGYTFGSGTRLTVV.

This clone showed up just a few times. This rearrangement joins TRBV7-9 to TRBJ1-2; TRBD1 might be the D (6 bases). CDR1 and CDR2 from the germline V gene are SEHNR and FQNEAQ (reference sequence). The CDR3 spans 14 residues. Trimming removed 5 bases at V and 4 bases at J, with 14 bases between. In DNA, the CDR3 is TGTGCCAGCAGCCGAACCGGGACACTCTATGGCTACACCTTC. Protein: CASSRTGTLYGYTF.

This chain connects TRBV7-3 to TRBJ2-3; possibly TRBD2 for D (5 bases). CDR1 and CDR2 from the germline V gene are SGHTA and FQGTGA. The length of the CDR3 is 14 residues. The V and J ends lost 5 bases and 0 bases respectively, with 9 bases between them. DNA of the CDR3: TGTGCCAGCAGCCCCGGGGTCAGCACAGATACGCAGTATTTT. It specifies CASSPGVSTDTQYF.

V gene TRBV5-5 combines with J gene TRBJ2-3, with D perhaps matching TRBD2 (9 bases). The germline V gene has CDR1 SGHKS and CDR2 YYEKEE (reference sequence). The CDR3 runs to 18 residues. V dropped 1 base and J dropped 4 bases, with 22 bases sitting between them. The CDR3 loop reads CASSLSGGAGGRADTQYF. The CDR3 DNA is TGTGCCAGCAGCTTGTCAGGGGGCGCAGGCGGGAGGGCAGATACGCAGTATTTT.

The rearrangement links TRBV11-2 to TRBJ1-2; 8 bases are a match to TRBD1. The CDR3 contains 17 residues. The ends lost 1 base at V and 1 base at J; junction bases unmatched: 8. The germline V gene has CDR1 SGHAT and CDR2 FQNNGV. CDR3 DNA sequence: TGTGCCAGCAGCTTAGTGGGCAGGGGGCGGCTTAACTATGGCTACACCTTC. Amino acids: CASSLVGRGRLNYGYTF. The full variable domain, with the rest looked up from reference TRBV11-2 and TRBJ1-2, is EAGVAQSPRYKIIEKRQSVAFWCNPISGHATLYWYQQILGQGPKLLIQFQNNGVVDDSQLPKDRFSAERLKGVDSTLKIQPAKLEDSAVYLCASSLVGRGRLNYGYTFGSGTRLTVV.